The sequence of this TCR beta chain was determined in a study of blood T cell repertoires in COVID-19 (dated by TCRdb to 2020 to 2022). In the study overall: Samples from collaborators originated in the United States, Italy and Spain and spanned both the acute and convalescent phases of COVID-19. The material from the prospective study consisted of cDNA or gDNA derived from T cells, B-cell-depleted T cells, or PBMCs. Subjects who had been exposed to COVID-19, were actively infected with it, or had recovered from it provided the deeply sampled blood TCRbeta repertoires that made up the dataset. A freely available public database, intended as a resource for researchers studying the immune response to SARS-CoV-2, is where the repertoires were released. The samples were drawn from two sources: the first 160 participants of the ongoing ImmuneRACE study, and some 1,300 subjects contributed by 6 global collaborators. Sample metadata almost always included a de-identified subject ID, COVID-19 status, age in years and sex. HLA class I and class II types, where available, came from metadata supplied by the sample provider rather than from assay-based typing.

TCRbeta CDR3 regions were amplified from genomic DNA using the immunoSEQ Assay, a bias-controlled multiplex PCR. As for the authors' bioinformatics: Nucleated cell counts per sample were estimated from amplification of reference gene primers within the assay. To quantify the absolute abundance of each unique TCRbeta CDR3 rearrangement, sequence reads were collapsed and filtered. For each sample, productive Simpson clonality was calculated as the square root of Simpson's diversity index over productive rearrangements. Sourced from immuneACCESS, this table was stored by TCRdb with only in-frame sequences that have V and J called. A share of the clones is absent; for the studies checked, an unresolved V gene accounts for under half, and the remainder has no known explanation. Clone size and V and J calls were adopted from that table, with D and trimming inferred from the DNA. The sample yields 300,000 to 350,000 clones; under 90% were counted once. The ten largest clones represent roughly a tenth of the sample.

In the prospective study, participants were about 18 to 95 years old, resided in about two dozen geographic areas of the United States, and were enrolled through a virtual design. Cohort assignment in the prospective study relied on participant-reported clinical history from a screening survey and a study questionnaire. Recovered participants in ImmuneRACE Cohort 3 were defined as having two consecutive negative NP/OP PCR tests, clearance from a healthcare professional, or resolution of symptoms. Mobile phlebotomists in the prospective study collected whole blood, serum and a nasopharyngeal or oropharyngeal swab from every participant. Participants in the prospective study had the option to provide additional blood draws and questionnaires over an approximately 2-month period. Before DNA extraction, blood samples from the prospective study were shipped at room temperature or frozen. Turning to this clone: Its specific antigen is unknown. Within one base of it there is no much larger clone, and no base qualities were kept.

For CDR1 and CDR2, the germline V gene (reference sequence) lists MNHEY and SMNVEV. V loses 5 bases of germline sequence and J loses 4 bases, and the interval between the two ends is 11 bases. The CDR3 runs 13 amino acids, cysteine and phenylalanine included. Left in the record is the CDR3 DNA by itself, 39 bases read in frame from the first base. General findings and caveats noted by the study authors: How much clinical and demographic metadata was included differed by source and by participant, and the metadata was provided uncurated.

The clonotype originates from a woman aged 25 to 45 who had recovered from COVID-19. The sequenced material came from PBMCs or T cells enriched from blood (not recorded which). The V gene is TRBV27 and the J gene is TRBJ1-2; tentative D gene TRBD1, with 5 bases matching. The CDR3 protein: CASSVGRSYGYTF. The nucleotides read TGTGCCAGCAGTGTGGGGCGGAGCTATGGCTACACCTTC.